Listed here are 21 T cell receptor beta chains from one sample, sequenced in a study of breast tumors, draining lymph nodes, adjacent tissues. Axillary draining lymph nodes of breast cancer patients supplied the node samples. One entry per CDR3 protein, called by TCRdb with MiXCR from the multiplex PCR reads. The sample has about 140,000 distinct CDR3 sequences, around a third seen once; the top ten hold under 2.5%. The specimen sequenced was axillary lymph node tissue. Every receptor here comes from a female donor with breast cancer. Some clones in this sample may be carry-over from other donors' samples.

This clonotype came up a few times. The chain combines TRBV28 with TRBJ2-2, with D unresolved. Germline V gives CDR1 MDHEN, CDR2 SYDVKM. CDR3 length equals 16 residues. Trimming shortened V by 5 bases and J by 1 base, and 14 bases separated the two germline ends. The CDR3 loop reads CASSGITVLNTGELFF. The CDR3 region has the DNA TGTGCCAGCAGTGGAATCACAGTCTTGAACACCGGGGAGCTGTTTTTT.

With regard to this clonotype: At one boundary the junction diverges from the germline segment, which might be a read error. The genes are TRBV13 and TRBJ2-5; D might be TRBD1 or TRBD2, each matching 5 bases. Germline V CDR1 and CDR2: PRHDT, FYEKMQ (reference sequence). The CDR3 is made up of 16 amino acids. In DNA, the CDR3 is TGTACCAGCAGGGCTATGCACCGGGGCGAACAAGAGACCCAGTACTTC. This codes for CTSRAMHRGEQETQYF.

About this clonotype: This could be a read error, since a much larger clone is one nucleotide away. This sequence joins TRBV6-1 and TRBJ1-5; no clear D. From germline, CDR1 is MNHNS and CDR2 SASEGT. The CDR3 is 14 residues long. V lost 5 bases to trimming and J lost 0 bases, with 8 bases between them. In DNA form, the CDR3 reads TGTGCCAGCAGTCAAGTAGGTAGCAATCAGCCCCAGCATTTT. It is translated as CASSQVGSNQPQHF.

Many counts were recorded for this clonotype. CDR3 nucleotide sequence: TGTGCCAGCAGCTTCGGGGGACTAGCCCAAGAGACCCAGTACTTC. This gives the protein CASSFGGLAQETQYF. The V gene is TRBV7-3, the J gene TRBJ2-5; 9 bases are a match to TRBD2. Germline-derived CDR1 and CDR2 are SGHTA and FQGTGA. This CDR3 has 15 amino acids. The ends lost 3 bases at V and 1 base at J; junction bases unmatched: 3.

This sequence joins TRBV5-6 and TRBJ2-7, with TRBD2 matching 11 bases. CDR1 and CDR2 from the germline V gene are SGHDT and YYEEEE. The J segment lost 0 bases and the V segment lost 4 bases, leaving 3 bases of the junction unmatched. The CDR3 totals 15 residues. The CDR3 sequence is CASSALAGASYEQYF. The CDR3 DNA reads as TGTGCCAGCAGCGCACTAGCGGGGGCCTCCTACGAGCAGTACTTC.

The chain carries TRBV19 and TRBJ2-7, with D maybe TRBD2 (7 bases). Germline-derived CDR1 and CDR2 are LNHDA and SQIVND (reference sequence). V gave up 5 bases and J gave up 9 bases, with 17 bases separating them. This CDR3 has 13 amino acids. CDR3 amino acids: CASSVPGGYTQYV. CDR3 bases: TGTGCCAGTAGTGTCCCGGGGGGCTATACGCAGTACGTC.

There are many counts of this clonotype. V is TRBV7-9 and J is TRBJ2-1; possibly TRBD1 or TRBD2 for D (6 bases each). The germline V and J ends were trimmed by 1 base and 2 bases, with 12 bases remaining between them. The CDR3 is made up of 16 amino acids. The germline gives CDR1 SEHNR, CDR2 FQNEAQ (reference sequence). The CDR3 here is CASSLVRGVPYNEQFF. CDR3 sequence (DNA): TGTGCCAGCAGCTTAGTGAGGGGGGTTCCCTACAATGAGCAGTTCTTC.

This clonotype has a count of ten or more. This chain links TRBV7-6 with TRBJ2-1, with D maybe TRBD2 (5 bases). With 0 bases removed from V and 8 bases from J, the gap between germline ends came to 11 bases. The CDR3 runs to 14 residues. Germline CDR1 SGHVS, CDR2 FNYEAQ. The CDR3, as DNA: TGTGCCAGCAGCTTAGCGCGAACTAGTCATGAGCAGTTCTTC. This gives the protein CASSLARTSHEQFF.

This clonotype was counted ten times or more. The chain employs TRBV6-6 and TRBJ2-1; no firm D call. Germline-derived CDR1 and CDR2 are MNHNY and SVGAGI (reference sequence). The V end lost 0 bases, the J end lost 8 bases, and 2 bases lay between the germline ends. The CDR3 consists of 11 residues. This CDR3 is CASSYSDEQFF. DNA for the CDR3: TGTGCCAGCAGTTACTCCGATGAGCAGTTCTTC.

This clonotype was counted many times. This chain connects TRBV6-1 to TRBJ1-5, with D possibly being TRBD1 (5 bases). CDR1 and CDR2 from the germline V gene are MNHNS and SASEGT. The ends were cut back, 7 bases at V and 5 bases at J, with 12 bases in the middle. The CDR3 covers 13 residues. CDR3 sequence reads: CASTRGAHQPQHF. The CDR3 nucleotides are TGTGCCAGCACCCGAGGGGCCCATCAGCCCCAGCATTTT.

The chain is built from TRBV11-2 and TRBJ2-7; TRBD1 matches 8 bases. The CDR3 runs 15 residues. CDR1 SGHAT and CDR2 FQNNGV come from the germline V gene. Trimming cost V 8 bases and J 7 bases; bases outside gene matches: 16. CDR3 coding DNA: TGTGCCAGCCCGTATACGAGACAGGGGTACAATGAGCAGTACGTC. Amino acids: CASPYTRQGYNEQYV.

Regarding this clonotype: Sequence at one end of the junction differs from germline and may be a read error. The chain combines TRBV7-9 with TRBJ2-1; 11 positions match TRBD2. Germline V lookup: CDR1 SEHNR, CDR2 FQNEAQ (reference sequence). The CDR3 has 16 amino acids. CDR3 loop: CASGLVAGGYYDEQFF. CDR3 nucleotide sequence: TGTGCCAGCGGCTTAGTAGCGGGGGGGTACTACGATGAGCAGTTCTTC. The full variable domain, with the rest looked up from reference TRBV7-9 and TRBJ2-1, is DTGVSQNPRHKITKRGQNVTFRCDPISEHNRLYWYRQTLGQGPEFLTYFQNEAQLEKSRLLSDRFSAERPKGSFSTLEIQRTEQGDSAMYLCASGLVAGGYYDEQFFGPGTRLTVL.

This clonotype has at least ten counts. The CDR3 DNA sequence: TGTGCCAGCAGCTTAGATTGGGAGCGGGGGGGCCAAGAGACCCAGTACTTC. This encodes CASSLDWERGGQETQYF. The chain is built from TRBV11-2 and TRBJ2-5, with 10 positions matching TRBD2. Per the germline V gene, CDR1 is SGHAT and CDR2 is FQNNGV. The CDR3 runs 17 residues. Unmatched junction bases numbered 5, after V lost 0 bases and J lost 1 base. The variable domain in full, with the rest retrieved from reference TRBV11-2 and TRBJ2-5, is EAGVAQSPRYKIIEKRQSVAFWCNPISGHATLYWYQQILGQGPKLLIQFQNNGVVDDSQLPKDRFSAERLKGVDSTLKIQPAKLEDSAVYLCASSLDWERGGQETQYFGPGTRLLVL.

This rearrangement joins TRBV11-2 to TRBJ1-2, with a weak D call TRBD1 (5 bases). From germline, CDR1 is SGHAT and CDR2 FQNNGV. The V and J ends lost 9 bases and 8 bases respectively, with 16 bases between them. This CDR3 has 12 amino acids. As DNA, the CDR3 is TGTGCCAGTACAGTGGGGGAAGGCGGCTACACCTTC. It specifies CASTVGEGGYTF.

This chain uses TRBV5-4 with TRBJ1-4; weak D call: TRBD1 (5 bases). The germline V gene has CDR1 SGHNT and CDR2 YYREEE (reference sequence). Trimming took 1 base from V and 5 from J, leaving 12 bases between them. CDR3 length: 15 amino acids. The CDR3: CASSLTGQRNEKLFF. The CDR3 region has the DNA TGTGCCAGCAGCTTGACAGGTCAGAGAAATGAAAAACTGTTTTTT.

This clonotype occurred many times. The rearrangement uses TRBV2 and TRBJ2-7, with 10 bases that match TRBD2. The V and J ends lost 3 bases and 4 bases, in that order; junction bases with no gene match: 9. Germline V gene sequence: CDR1 SNHLY, CDR2 FYNNEI. The CDR3 has 16 residues. The CDR3 coding sequence is TGTGCCAGCAGTGAGTTTGCAGCGGGGGGGCCTTACGAGCAGTACTTC. The encoded protein is CASSEFAAGGPYEQYF. The whole variable domain, filled in from reference TRBV2 and TRBJ2-7, reads EPEVTQTPSHQVTQMGQEVILRCVPISNHLYFYWYRQILGQKVEFLVSFYNNEISEKSEIFDDQFSVERPDGSNFTLKIRSTKLEDSAMYFCASSEFAAGGPYEQYFGPGTRLTVT.

This clonotype was observed at least ten times. The chain uses TRBV19 and TRBJ2-1; 7 nucleotides line up with TRBD2. The CDR3 sequence is 18 residues long. Germline lookup yields CDR1 LNHDA and CDR2 SQIVND (reference sequence). Losses at the gene ends were 5 bases for V and 5 bases for J; bases not matched to a gene: 18. DNA of the CDR3: TGTGCCAGTAGTTTTCGGGTACTGGGGGGGGGGAAAAACAATGAGCAGTTCTTC. It specifies CASSFRVLGGGKNNEQFF.

This clonotype was observed many times. The rearrangement uses TRBV19 and TRBJ2-4; a weak D match, TRBD1 (6 bases). Germline CDR1 reads LNHDA; CDR2 reads SQIVND (reference sequence). This CDR3 has 16 amino acids. Between the trimmed V and J ends, which lost 0 bases and 5 bases, there was a span of 14 bases. In DNA, the CDR3 is TGTGCCAGTAGTATAGAAGGCAGGGGTTATGAAAACATTCAGTACTTC. Amino acids: CASSIEGRGYENIQYF.

On this clonotype itself: At one end, the junction sequence differs from germline, possibly due to a read error. V is TRBV20-1 and J is TRBJ1-4; D is ambiguous. The CDR3 has 13 amino acids. Per germline, CDR1 DFQATT and CDR2 SNEGSKA (reference sequence). CDR3 DNA: TGCCGTGCAATGACGGAAGTTAATGAAAAACTGTTTTTT. Its translation is CRAMTEVNEKLFF.

This clonotype was detected many times. V usage is TRBV6-1 and J usage is TRBJ2-2; D not resolved. CDR3 length: 13 residues. V lost 8 bases and J 0 bases, leaving 7 bases between the germline ends. Germline V CDR1 and CDR2: MNHNS, SASEGT. The CDR3, as DNA: TGTGCCAGCGAAACTGCGAACACCGGGGAGCTGTTTTTT. It codes for CASETANTGELFF.

This clonotype was counted at least ten times. V usage is TRBV6-6 and J usage is TRBJ2-2; TRBD2 matches 13 bases. The CDR3 loop spans 15 amino acids. CDR1 is MNHNY, CDR2 SVGAGI, per germline (reference sequence). V shed 5 bases, J shed 7 bases, and the junction held 4 bases outside the gene matches. CDR3 DNA sequence: TGTGCCAGCAGTCGGACTAGCGGGGGAAGCGGGGAGCTGTTTTTT. It encodes CASSRTSGGSGELFF.